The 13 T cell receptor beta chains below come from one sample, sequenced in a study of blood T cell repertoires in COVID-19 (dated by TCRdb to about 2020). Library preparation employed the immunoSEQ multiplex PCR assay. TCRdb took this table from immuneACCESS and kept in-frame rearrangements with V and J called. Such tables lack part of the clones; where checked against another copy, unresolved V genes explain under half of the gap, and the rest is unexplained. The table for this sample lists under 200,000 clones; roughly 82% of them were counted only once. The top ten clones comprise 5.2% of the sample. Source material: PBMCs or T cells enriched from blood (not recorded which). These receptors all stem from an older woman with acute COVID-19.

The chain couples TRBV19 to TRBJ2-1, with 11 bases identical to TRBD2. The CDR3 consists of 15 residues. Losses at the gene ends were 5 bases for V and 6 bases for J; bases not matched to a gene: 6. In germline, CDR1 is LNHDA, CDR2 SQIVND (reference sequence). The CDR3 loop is CASSATSGGINEQFF. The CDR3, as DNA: TGTGCCAGTAGTGCTACTAGCGGGGGCATCAATGAGCAGTTCTTC.

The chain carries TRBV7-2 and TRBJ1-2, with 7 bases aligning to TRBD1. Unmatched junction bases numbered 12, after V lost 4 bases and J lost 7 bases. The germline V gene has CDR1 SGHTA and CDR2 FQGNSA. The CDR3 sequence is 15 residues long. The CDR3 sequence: CASSSQNLGGSGYTF. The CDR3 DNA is TGTGCCAGCAGCTCCCAAAACTTAGGGGGCTCTGGCTACACCTTC.

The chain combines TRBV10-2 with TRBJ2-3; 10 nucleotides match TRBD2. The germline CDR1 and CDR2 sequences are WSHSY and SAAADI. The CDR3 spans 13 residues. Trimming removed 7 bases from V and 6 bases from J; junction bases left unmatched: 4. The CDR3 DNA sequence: TGCGCCAGCACTAGACTAGCGGGCGATACGCAGTATTTT. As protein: CASTRLAGDTQYF.

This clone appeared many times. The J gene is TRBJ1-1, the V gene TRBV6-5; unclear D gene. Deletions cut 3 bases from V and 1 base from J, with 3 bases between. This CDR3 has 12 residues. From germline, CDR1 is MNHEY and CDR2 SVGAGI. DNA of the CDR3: TGTGCCAGCAGTTATAGGAACACTGAAGCTTTCTTT. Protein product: CASSYRNTEAFF.

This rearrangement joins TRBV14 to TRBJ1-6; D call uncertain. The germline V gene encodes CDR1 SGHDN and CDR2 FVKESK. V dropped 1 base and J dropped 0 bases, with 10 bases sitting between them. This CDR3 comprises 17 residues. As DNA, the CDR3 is TGTGCCAGCAGCCAAGGGTCCTTACTCTCCTATAATTCACCCCTCCACTTT. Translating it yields CASSQGSLLSYNSPLHF.

CDR3 region: CASGLVGPRDRGRNEQFF. The CDR3, as DNA: TGTGCTAGTGGTTTGGTAGGCCCGCGAGACAGGGGAAGGAATGAGCAGTTCTTC. The chain has TRBV12-5 and TRBJ2-1; 8 bases fit TRBD1. The CDR3 totals 18 residues. V gave up 0 bases and J gave up 7 bases; unmatched junction bases: 14. Germline-derived CDR1 and CDR2 are LGHNT and FRNRAP.

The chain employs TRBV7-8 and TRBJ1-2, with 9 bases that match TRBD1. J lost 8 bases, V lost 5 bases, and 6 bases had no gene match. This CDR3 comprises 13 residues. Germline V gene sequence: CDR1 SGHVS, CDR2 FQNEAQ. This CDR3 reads CASSRGQGDGYTF. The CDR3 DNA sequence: TGTGCCAGCAGCCGGGGACAGGGAGACGGCTACACCTTC.

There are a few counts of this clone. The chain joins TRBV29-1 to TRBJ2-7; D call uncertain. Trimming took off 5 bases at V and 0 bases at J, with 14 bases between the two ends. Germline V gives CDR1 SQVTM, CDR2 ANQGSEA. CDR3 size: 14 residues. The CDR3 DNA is TGCAGCGTTAGAACGCACTCGCTCTCCTACGAGCAGTACTTC. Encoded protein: CSVRTHSLSYEQYF.

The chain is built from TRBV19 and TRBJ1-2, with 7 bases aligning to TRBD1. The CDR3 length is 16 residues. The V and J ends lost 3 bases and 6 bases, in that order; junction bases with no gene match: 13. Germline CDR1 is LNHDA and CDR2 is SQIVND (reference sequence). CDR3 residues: CASSISDRRGAHGYTF. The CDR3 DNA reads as TGTGCCAGTAGTATCTCGGACAGGAGAGGGGCCCATGGCTACACCTTC.

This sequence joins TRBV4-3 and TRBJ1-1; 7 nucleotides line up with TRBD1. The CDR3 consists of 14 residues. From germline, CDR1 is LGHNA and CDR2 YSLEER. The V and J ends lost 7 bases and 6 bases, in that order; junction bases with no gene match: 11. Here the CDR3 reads CASTETTGRAEAFF. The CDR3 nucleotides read TGCGCCAGCACCGAAACGACAGGGCGCGCTGAAGCTTTCTTT.

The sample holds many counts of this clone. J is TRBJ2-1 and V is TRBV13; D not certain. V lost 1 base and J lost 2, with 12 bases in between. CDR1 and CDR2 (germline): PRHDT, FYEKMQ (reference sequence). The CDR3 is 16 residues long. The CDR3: CASSLVLTIPYNEQFF. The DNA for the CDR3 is TGTGCCAGCAGCTTAGTTCTAACTATCCCCTACAATGAGCAGTTCTTC.

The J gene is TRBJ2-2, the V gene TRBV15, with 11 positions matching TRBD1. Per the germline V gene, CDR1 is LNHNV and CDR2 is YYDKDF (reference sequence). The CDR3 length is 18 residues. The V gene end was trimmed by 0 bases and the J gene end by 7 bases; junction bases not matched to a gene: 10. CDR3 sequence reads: CATSRDGQGAVKNGELFF. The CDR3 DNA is TGTGCCACCAGCAGAGATGGACAGGGGGCCGTTAAAAACGGGGAGCTGTTTTTT. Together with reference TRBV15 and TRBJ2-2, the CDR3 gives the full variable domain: DAMVIQNPRYQVTQFGKPVTLSCSQTLNHNVMYWYQQKSSQAPKLLFHYYDKDFNNEADTPDNFQSRRPNTSFCFLDIRSPGLGDTAMYLCATSRDGQGAVKNGELFFGEGSRLTVL.

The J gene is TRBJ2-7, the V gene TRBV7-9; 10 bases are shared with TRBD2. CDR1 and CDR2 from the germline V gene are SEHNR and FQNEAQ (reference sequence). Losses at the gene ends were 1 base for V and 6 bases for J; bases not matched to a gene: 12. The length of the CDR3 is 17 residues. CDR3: CASSLVRTGTSAVEQYF. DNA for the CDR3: TGTGCCAGCAGCTTAGTACGAACCGGGACTAGCGCGGTCGAGCAGTACTTC.